This TCR beta chain was profiled in a study of early T cells in non-severe SARS-CoV-2 infection. Across the study: It was bulk RNA from unsorted whole blood that was sequenced, and the chains were unpaired.

Regarding the study as a whole: Reliance on VDJdb matching favored anti-spike CD8 responses; private and CD4 specificities were missed.

As concerns this clonotype: The antigen remains unidentified.

Individual cDNA molecules were tagged with unique molecular identifiers. TCRdb redid the calling of the 5' RACE reads with MiXCR, one entry per CDR3 protein. The data show tens of thousands of distinct CDR3 sequences, with 6.1% seen just once and around 12% held by the top ten. The germline V gene encodes CDR1 KGHSH and CDR2 LQKENI. V shed 4 bases, J shed 3 bases, and the junction held 8 bases outside the gene matches. The CDR3 loop spans 15 amino acids. J is TRBJ1-1 and V is TRBV18; TRBD1 agrees at 7 bases. The clonotype was recovered from an adult who was a healthcare worker with PCR-confirmed SARS-CoV-2 infection or an uninfected control (not recorded which). The specimen was whole blood. For the CDR3, the DNA is TGTGCCAGCTCACAATTACAGGGGAAGGACACTGAAGCTTTCTTT. Its protein product is CASSQLQGKDTEAFF.